This T cell receptor (beta chain) is from a study of molecular identifiers for immune sequencing clone quantification. TCRdb analysed the PCR reads with MiXCR anew, one entry per CDR3 protein. The sample yields about 500,000 distinct CDR3 sequences, roughly 23% seen once. This clonotype was observed a handful of times. The target antigen is unknown. Study findings and constraints: Clones that had above 20 RNA copies took up over 97% of effector molecules but under 1% in naive cells.

The specimen was naive CD8+ T cells from blood, with Jurkat cell RNA spiked in. Stated subset: FACS-sorted CD8+CD4-CCR7+CD45RA+ naive T cells. This clonotype was sampled from a human donor in good health. Some libraries in this study had Jurkat cell RNA spiked in.

The CDR3 sequence: CSARDIGQASYNSPLHF. The CDR3 nucleotides are TGCAGTGCTAGAGATATCGGACAGGCGTCCTATAATTCACCCCTCCACTTT. The chain couples TRBV20-1 to TRBJ1-6, with 7 positions matching TRBD1. Germline V gene data show CDR1 as DFQATT and CDR2 as SNEGSKA (reference sequence). The CDR3 is made up of 17 amino acids. Trimming took 0 bases from V and 1 from J; bases not matched to a gene: 6.